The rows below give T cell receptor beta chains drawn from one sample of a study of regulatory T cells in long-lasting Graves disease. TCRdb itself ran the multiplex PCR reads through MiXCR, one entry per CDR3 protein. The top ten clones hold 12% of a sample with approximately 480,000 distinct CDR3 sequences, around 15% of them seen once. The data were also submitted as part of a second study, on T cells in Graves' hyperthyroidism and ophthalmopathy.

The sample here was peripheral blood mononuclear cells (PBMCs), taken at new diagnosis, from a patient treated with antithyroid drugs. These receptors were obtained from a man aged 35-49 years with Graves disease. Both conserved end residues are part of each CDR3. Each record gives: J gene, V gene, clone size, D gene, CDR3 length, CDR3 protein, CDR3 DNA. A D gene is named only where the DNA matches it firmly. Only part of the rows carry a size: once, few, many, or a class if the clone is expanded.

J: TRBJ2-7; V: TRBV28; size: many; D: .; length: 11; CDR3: CASSLRTEQYF; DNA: TGTGCCAGCAGTTTAAGGACAGAGCAGTACTTC
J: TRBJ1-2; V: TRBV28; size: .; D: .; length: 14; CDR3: CASSNRDLAGGYTF; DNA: TGTGCCAGCAGCAATCGGGACCTCGCGGGGGGCTACACCTTC
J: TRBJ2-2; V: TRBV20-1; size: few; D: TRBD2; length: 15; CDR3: CSARIAGSNTGELFF; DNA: TGCAGTGCCCGGATAGCGGGATCGAACACCGGGGAGCTGTTTTTT
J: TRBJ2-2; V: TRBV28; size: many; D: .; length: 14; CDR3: CASSLSWDTGELFF; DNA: TGTGCCAGCAGTTTATCGTGGGACACCGGGGAGCTGTTTTTT
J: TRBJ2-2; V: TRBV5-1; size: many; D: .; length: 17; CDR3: CASSHLVVGLATGELFF; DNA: TGTGCCAGCAGCCATCTCGTGGTTGGCCTCGCCACCGGGGAGCTGTTTTTT
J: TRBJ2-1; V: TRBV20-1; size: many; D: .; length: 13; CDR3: CSAWTDPYNEQFF; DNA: TGCAGTGCATGGACAGACCCCTACAATGAGCAGTTCTTC
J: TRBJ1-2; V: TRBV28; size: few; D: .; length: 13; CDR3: CATMGGSRALYTF; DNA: TGTGCCACCATGGGGGGGTCCAGGGCACTCTACACCTTC
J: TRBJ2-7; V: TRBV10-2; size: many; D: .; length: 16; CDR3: CASSEAVGLVGYEQYF; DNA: TGCGCCAGCAGTGAAGCCGTGGGGTTAGTGGGCTACGAGCAGTACTTC
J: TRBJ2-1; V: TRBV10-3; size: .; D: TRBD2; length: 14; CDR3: CAISELAEVGEQFF; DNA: TGTGCCATCAGTGAGCTAGCGGAGGTGGGCGAGCAGTTCTTC
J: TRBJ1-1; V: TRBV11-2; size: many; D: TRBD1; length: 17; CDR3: CASSSRTGSLLETEAFF; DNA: TGTGCCAGCAGCTCCCGGACAGGGAGTTTGCTGGAGACTGAAGCTTTCTTT
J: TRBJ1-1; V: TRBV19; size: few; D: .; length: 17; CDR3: CASSISDRGLPGTEAFF; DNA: TGTGCCAGTAGTATCTCAGACCGGGGACTCCCGGGGACTGAAGCTTTCTTT
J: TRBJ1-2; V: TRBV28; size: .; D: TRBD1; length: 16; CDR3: CASSSRDRRSNYGYTF; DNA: TGTGCCAGCAGTTCCAGGGACAGGCGATCTAACTATGGCTACACCTTC
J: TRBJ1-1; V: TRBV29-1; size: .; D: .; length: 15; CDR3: CSVVSRVGGDTEAFF; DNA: TGCAGCGTTGTATCTCGGGTTGGGGGCGACACTGAAGCTTTCTTT
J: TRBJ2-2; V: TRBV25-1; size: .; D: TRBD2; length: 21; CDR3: CASSVGRALGTSGMWTGELFF; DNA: TGTGCCAGCAGTGTGGGGCGGGCCTTAGGGACTAGCGGGATGTGGACCGGGGAGCTGTTTTTT
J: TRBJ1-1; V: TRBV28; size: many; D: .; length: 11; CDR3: CASRFDSEAFF; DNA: TGTGCCAGCAGGTTCGACAGTGAAGCTTTCTTT
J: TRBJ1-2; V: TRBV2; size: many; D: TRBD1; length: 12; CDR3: CVQGQGVRGYTF; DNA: TGTGTTCAGGGACAGGGCGTCCGTGGCTACACCTTC
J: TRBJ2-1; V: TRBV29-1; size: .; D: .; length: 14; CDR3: CSVLGGSSYNEQFF; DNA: TGCAGCGTTCTTGGAGGAAGCTCCTACAATGAGCAGTTCTTC
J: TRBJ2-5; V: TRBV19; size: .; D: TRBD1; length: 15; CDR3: CASSTAGTAKETQYF; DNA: TGTGCCAGTAGTACCGCCGGGACAGCAAAAGAGACCCAGTACTTC
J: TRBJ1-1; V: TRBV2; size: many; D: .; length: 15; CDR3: CASSAMRGTDTEAFF; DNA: TGTGCCAGCAGTGCCATGCGAGGAACGGACACTGAAGCTTTCTTT
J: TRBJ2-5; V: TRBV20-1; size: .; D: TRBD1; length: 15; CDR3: CSARPPDRGRETQYF; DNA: TGCAGTGCTAGACCCCCGGACAGGGGGCGAGAGACCCAGTACTTC
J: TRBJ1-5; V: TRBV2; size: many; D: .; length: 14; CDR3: CASSGQPSNQPQHF; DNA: TGTGCCAGCAGTGGCCAGCCGAGCAATCAGCCCCAGCATTTT
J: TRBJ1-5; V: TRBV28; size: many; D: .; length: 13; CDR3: CASTGGIGQPQHF; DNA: TGTGCCAGCACGGGAGGGATAGGTCAGCCCCAGCATTTT
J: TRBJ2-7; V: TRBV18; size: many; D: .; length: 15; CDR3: CASSPSDRAGYEQYF; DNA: TGTGCCAGCTCACCATCCGACAGGGCGGGGTACGAGCAGTACTTC
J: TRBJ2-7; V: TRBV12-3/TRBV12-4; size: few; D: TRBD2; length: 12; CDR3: CASSPAGIEQYF; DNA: TGTGCCAGCAGTCCAGCGGGAATCGAGCAGTACTTC
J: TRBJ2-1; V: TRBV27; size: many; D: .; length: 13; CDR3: CASSLTLEGEQFF; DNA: TGTGCCAGCAGTTTAACCCTAGAGGGTGAGCAGTTCTTC
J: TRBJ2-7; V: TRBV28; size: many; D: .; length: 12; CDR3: CASEDGLYEQYF; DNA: TGTGCTTCCGAGGACGGTTTATACGAGCAGTACTTC
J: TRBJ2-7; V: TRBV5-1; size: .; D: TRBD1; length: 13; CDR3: CASTTGTGDEQYF; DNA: TGCGCCAGCACGACCGGGACAGGGGACGAGCAGTACTTC
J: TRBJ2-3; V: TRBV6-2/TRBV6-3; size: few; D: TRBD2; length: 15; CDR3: CASRGTSGNTDTQYF; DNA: TGTGCCAGCAGGGGGACTAGCGGGAATACGGATACGCAGTATTTT
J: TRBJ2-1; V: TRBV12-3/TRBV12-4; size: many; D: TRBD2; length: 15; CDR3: CASSFETSGPNEQFF; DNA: TGTGCCAGCAGTTTCGAGACTAGCGGACCGAATGAGCAGTTCTTC
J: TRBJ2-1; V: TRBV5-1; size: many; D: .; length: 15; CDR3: CASSLVIAPDNEQFF; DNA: TGCGCCAGCAGCTTAGTAATAGCGCCCGACAATGAGCAGTTCTTC
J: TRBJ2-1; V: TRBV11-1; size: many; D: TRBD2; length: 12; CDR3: CASGLGSNEQFF; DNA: TGTGCCAGCGGACTAGGCTCAAATGAGCAGTTCTTC
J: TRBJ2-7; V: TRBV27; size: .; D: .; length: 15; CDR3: CASSWQGTLAYEQYF; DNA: TGTGCCAGCAGTTGGCAAGGGACCCTCGCCTACGAGCAGTACTTC
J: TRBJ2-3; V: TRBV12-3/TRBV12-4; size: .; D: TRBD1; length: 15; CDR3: CASRLTGSVGDTQYF; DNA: TGTGCCAGCAGGCTGACAGGGAGTGTTGGGGATACGCAGTATTTT
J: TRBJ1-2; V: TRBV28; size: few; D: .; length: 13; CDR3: CASSLGRARSSTF; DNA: TGTGCCAGCAGTTTGGGGAGGGCCCGAAGTTCCACCTTC
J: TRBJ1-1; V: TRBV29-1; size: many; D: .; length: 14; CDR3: CSVERGGNGREAFF; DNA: TGCAGCGTTGAGCGGGGAGGGAATGGAAGGGAAGCTTTCTTT
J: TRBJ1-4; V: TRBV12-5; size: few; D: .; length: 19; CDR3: CASGLVFSRAGPPNEKLFF; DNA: TGTGCTAGTGGTTTGGTATTTAGTCGGGCGGGACCCCCTAATGAAAAACTGTTTTTT
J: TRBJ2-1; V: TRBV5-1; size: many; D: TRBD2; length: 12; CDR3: CASSGGDNEQFF; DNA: TGCGCCAGCAGCGGGGGGGACAATGAGCAGTTCTTC
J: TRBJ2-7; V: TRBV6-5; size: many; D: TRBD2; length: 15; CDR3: CASSYSAGGSYEQYF; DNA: TGTGCCAGCAGTTACTCGGCGGGGGGATCCTACGAGCAGTACTTC
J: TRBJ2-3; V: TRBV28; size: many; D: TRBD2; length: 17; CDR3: CASRLGLAGDYTDTQYF; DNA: TGTGCCAGCAGATTAGGACTAGCGGGAGACTACACAGATACGCAGTATTTT
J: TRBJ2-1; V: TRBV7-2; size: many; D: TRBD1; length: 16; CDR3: CASSLISGQGHYEQFF; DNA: TGTGCCAGCAGCTTAATCTCTGGACAGGGGCACTATGAGCAGTTCTTC
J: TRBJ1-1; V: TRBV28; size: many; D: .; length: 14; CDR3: CASNDQGLNTEAFF; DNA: TGTGCCAGCAATGACCAGGGGTTGAACACTGAAGCTTTCTTT
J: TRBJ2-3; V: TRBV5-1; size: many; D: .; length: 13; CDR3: CASSLALADTQYF; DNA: TGCGCCAGCAGCTTGGCCCTTGCAGATACGCAGTATTTT
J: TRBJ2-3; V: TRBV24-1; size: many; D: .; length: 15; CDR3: CATSEGDTYTDTQYF; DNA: TGTGCCACAAGCGAGGGGGACACCTACACAGATACGCAGTATTTT
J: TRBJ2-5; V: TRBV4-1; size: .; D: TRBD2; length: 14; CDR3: CASSQLAGAETQYF; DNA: TGCGCCAGCAGCCAACTAGCGGGAGCGGAGACCCAGTACTTC
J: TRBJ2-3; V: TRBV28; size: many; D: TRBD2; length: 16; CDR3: CASSSPFSGRTDTQYF; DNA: TGTGCCAGCAGTTCCCCGTTTAGCGGGAGAACAGATACGCAGTATTTT
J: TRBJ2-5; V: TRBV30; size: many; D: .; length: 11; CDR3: CAWSVSETQYF; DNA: TGTGCCTGGAGTGTATCGGAGACCCAGTACTTC
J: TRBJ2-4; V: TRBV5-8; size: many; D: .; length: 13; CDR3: CASSLDGTTIQYF; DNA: TGTGCCAGCAGCTTGGATGGGACGACCATTCAGTACTTC